Following are 21 T cell receptor beta chains from one sample sequenced in a study of T cell changes during pregnancy in multiple sclerosis. Only in-frame clones appear in the TCRdb table, and some are missing; sequencing was by immunoSEQ multiplex PCR. The sample yields over 55,000 clones, roughly 92% seen once. This specimen was CD8+ T cells from peripheral blood mononuclear cells, taken in the third trimester of pregnancy. These TCRs come from a female donor in good health, enrolled as a control in a pregnancy study.

The chain carries TRBV4-3 and TRBJ2-1, with TRBD2 identical over 10 bases. V gave up 0 bases and J gave up 4 bases; unmatched junction bases: 6. The CDR3 is 17 residues long. CDR1 and CDR2 from the germline V gene are LGHNA and YSLEER. The CDR3 DNA follows: TGCGCCAGCAGCCAAGAGTTTGGACTAGCGGCGTACAATGAGCAGTTCTTC. It translates to CASSQEFGLAAYNEQFF.

For the CDR3, the DNA is TGTGCCAGCAGGGGGGGTCTTGGAGATACGCAGTATTTT. Translating gives CASRGGLGDTQYF. The chain carries TRBV27 and TRBJ2-3; a weak D match, TRBD2 (6 bases). Germline V gene lookup returns CDR1 MNHEY and CDR2 SMNVEV (reference sequence). The CDR3 has 13 residues. The ends were cut back, 6 bases at V and 5 bases at J, with 12 bases in the middle.

V and J are TRBV9 and TRBJ2-1; no clear D. The CDR3 spans 13 residues. Germline lookup yields CDR1 SGDLS and CDR2 YYNGEE. V gave up 3 bases and J gave up 10 bases, with 14 bases separating them. CDR3 DNA: TGTGCCAGCAGCGACCCGAATAGCAGAGAGCAGTTCTTC. The encoded protein is CASSDPNSREQFF.

V gene TRBV7-9 combines with J gene TRBJ1-4; the match to TRBD1 covers 7 bases. The V segment lost 4 bases and the J segment 8 bases; nucleotides outside the gene matches: 7. Germline V gene lookup returns CDR1 SEHNR and CDR2 FQNEAQ (reference sequence). This CDR3 has 14 amino acids. CDR3 residues: CASSSGQPEEKLFF. The DNA of the CDR3 is TGTGCCAGCAGCTCGGGACAGCCTGAGGAAAAACTGTTTTTT.

The chain is built from TRBV11-1 and TRBJ2-1, with 9 positions matching TRBD1. The CDR3 is 14 residues long. J was trimmed by 7 bases and V by 7 bases; bases with no gene match: 8. Germline values: CDR1 SGHAT, CDR2 FQDESV (reference sequence). Here the CDR3 DNA reads TGTGCCAGCATCCGTGGGACAGGGCCTAATGAGCAGTTCTTC. Amino acid sequence: CASIRGTGPNEQFF.

This rearrangement joins TRBV5-4 to TRBJ1-1, with TRBD1 as a possible D gene (5 bases). This CDR3 is built from 13 residues. Germline V lookup: CDR1 SGHNT, CDR2 YYREEE (reference sequence). V shed 5 bases and J shed 4 bases, with 12 bases lying between them. The DNA of the CDR3 is TGTGCCAGCAGTGGGGCGCATCCCACTGAAGCTTTCTTT. It encodes CASSGAHPTEAFF.

The chain is built from TRBV6-1 and TRBJ2-3; TRBD2 matches at 11 bases. The germline V gene encodes CDR1 MNHNS and CDR2 SASEGT. V lost 2 bases, J lost 3 bases, and 4 bases stayed unmatched. The CDR3 has 16 amino acids. The CDR3: CASSETIAGGTDTQYF. Written as DNA, the CDR3 is TGTGCCAGCAGTGAAACGATAGCGGGGGGGACAGATACGCAGTATTTT.

The rearrangement joins TRBV9 to TRBJ1-3; TRBD1 might be the D (5 bases). The CDR3 contains 15 residues. With 6 bases removed from V and 0 bases from J, the gap between germline ends came to 13 bases. Germline lookup yields CDR1 SGDLS and CDR2 YYNGEE. DNA of the CDR3: TGTGCCAGCAACGCAGGGACTCTCTCTGGAAACACCATATATTTT. This codes for CASNAGTLSGNTIYF.

The V gene is TRBV19, the J gene TRBJ1-5; 7 bases fit TRBD1. After removal of 1 base from V and 3 bases from J, the junction contained 12 bases not matched to a gene. Looked up from germline, CDR1 is LNHDA and CDR2 is SQIVND (reference sequence). The CDR3 has 18 amino acids. The CDR3 nucleotides read TGTGCCAGTAGTATAGCGGTGTTGGGGACAGCGACCAATCAGCCCCAGCATTTT. This sequence encodes CASSIAVLGTATNQPQHF.

The CDR3 loop is CASTGTSGASYNEQFF. As DNA, the CDR3 is TGCGCCAGCACTGGGACTAGCGGGGCCTCCTACAATGAGCAGTTCTTC. V usage is TRBV5-1 and J usage is TRBJ2-1; TRBD2 matches 13 bases. The germline V gene has CDR1 SGHRS and CDR2 YFSETQ. CDR3 length equals 16 residues. Trimming cost V 6 bases and J 0 bases; bases outside gene matches: 3.

This rearrangement joins TRBV27 to TRBJ1-5, with D possibly matching TRBD1 (6 bases). Deletions cut 7 bases from V and 3 bases from J, with 10 bases between. The CDR3 loop spans 13 amino acids. Germline CDR1 and CDR2: MNHEY and SMNVEV (reference sequence). CDR3 nucleotides: TGTGCCAGCACCGGACAGCTCAATCAGCCCCAGCATTTT. Amino acids: CASTGQLNQPQHF.

In this sample, this clone turned up once. The rearrangement joins TRBV7-9 to TRBJ2-5; 7 nucleotides agree with TRBD2. V gave up 4 bases and J gave up 4 bases; unmatched junction bases: 12. The germline V gene encodes CDR1 SEHNR and CDR2 FQNEAQ (reference sequence). This CDR3 is built from 16 residues. The CDR3 nucleotides are TGTGCCAGCAGCTCGGGAGCTACTAGCGCCAGAGAGACCCAGTACTTC. Translation: CASSSGATSARETQYF.

This sequence joins TRBV6-6 and TRBJ2-3, with 8 nucleotides matching TRBD2. This CDR3 comprises 14 residues. The ends lost 2 bases at V and 3 bases at J; junction bases unmatched: 1. Germline assignment: CDR1 MNHNY and CDR2 SVGAGI (reference sequence). The CDR3 DNA sequence: TGTGCCAGCAGTTACAGCGGGGGAACAGATACGCAGTATTTT. It yields the protein CASSYSGGTDTQYF.

The gene calls are TRBV7-9 and TRBJ1-1; possibly TRBD1 for D (6 bases). Germline CDR1 SEHNR, CDR2 FQNEAQ (reference sequence). The CDR3 sequence is 12 residues long. V lost 5 bases, J lost 13 bases, and 17 bases lay in between. CDR3 protein: CASSPRGGPDFF. The CDR3 DNA reads as TGTGCCAGCAGCCCTAGGGGGGGACCTGATTTCTTT.

The gene calls are TRBV11-2 and TRBJ1-6, with TRBD1 matching 10 bases. The V gene end was trimmed by 1 base and the J gene end by 5 bases; junction bases not matched to a gene: 5. There are 17 residues in the CDR3. From germline, CDR1 is SGHAT and CDR2 FQNNGV. The CDR3 DNA sequence: TGTGCCAGCAGCTTAGGTCGGGGACAGGGGCATAATTCACCCCTCCACTTT. It encodes CASSLGRGQGHNSPLHF.

The rearrangement uses TRBV5-4 and TRBJ1-4; TRBD1 matches at 9 bases. The CDR3 is 17 amino acids. The germline V gene encodes CDR1 SGHNT and CDR2 YYREEE (reference sequence). V was pared by 4 bases and J by 0 bases, with 7 bases of the junction left unmatched. CDR3 protein: CASSIRTGDATNEKLFF. In DNA form, the CDR3 reads TGTGCCAGCAGCATTAGGACAGGGGATGCAACTAATGAAAAACTGTTTTTT.

The chain combines TRBV6-5 with TRBJ2-7; no definite D call. Germline values: CDR1 MNHEY, CDR2 SVGAGI. This CDR3 spans 15 amino acids. With 4 bases removed from V and 2 bases from J, the gap between germline ends came to 15 bases. CDR3 in DNA: TGTGCCAGCAGTTTATCCGCTCAGAAAACCTACGAGCAGTACTTC. Residues: CASSLSAQKTYEQYF.

The gene calls are TRBV15 and TRBJ2-7; D unresolved. Looked up from germline, CDR1 is LNHNV and CDR2 is YYDKDF (reference sequence). V was cut by 5 bases and J by 3 bases, with 8 bases left in between. CDR3 length: 12 residues. The CDR3 here is CATSDSSYEQYF. The CDR3 DNA is TGTGCCACCAGCGACTCTAGCTACGAGCAGTACTTC. Complete variable domain (other parts from reference TRBV15 and TRBJ2-7): DAMVIQNPRYQVTQFGKPVTLSCSQTLNHNVMYWYQQKSSQAPKLLFHYYDKDFNNEADTPDNFQSRRPNTSFCFLDIRSPGLGDTAMYLCATSDSSYEQYFGPGTRLTVT.

This chain links TRBV5-6 with TRBJ2-5; 7 nucleotides agree with TRBD1. Near its end, the DNA agrees better with TRBJ2-7, so the J call may be wrong. The CDR3 covers 13 residues. CDR1 SGHDT and CDR2 YYEEEE come from the germline V gene. CDR3 sequence reads: CASSSQGDSEQYF. CDR3 sequence (DNA): TGTGCCAGCAGTTCCCAGGGGGATAGCGAGCAGTACTTC.

The genes are TRBV6-5 and TRBJ2-1; 13 positions agree with TRBD2. The ends lost 6 bases at V and 5 bases at J; junction bases unmatched: 4. Germline CDR1 MNHEY, CDR2 SVGAGI. This CDR3 comprises 15 residues. CDR3 in amino acids: CASRPLAGGHNEQFF. CDR3 DNA: TGTGCCAGCAGACCACTAGCGGGGGGGCACAATGAGCAGTTCTTC.

The chain combines TRBV4-3 with TRBJ2-7, with 7 bases aligning to TRBD1. J was trimmed by 5 bases and V by 2 bases; bases with no gene match: 9. The V gene's germline CDR1 is LGHNA and CDR2 YSLEER. CDR3 length equals 15 residues. CDR3 region: CASSQTKTGSDEQYF. CDR3 in DNA: TGCGCCAGCAGCCAAACTAAGACAGGGTCCGACGAGCAGTACTTC.